In its sample, the clone carrying this TCR beta chain was seen many times. The data stem from a study of beta chain features in type 1 diabetes. The overall study: The samples had roughly 110,000,000 sorted cells examined in all.

The CDR3 runs to 13 residues. V dropped 6 bases and J dropped 3 bases, with 12 bases sitting between them. Germline V gene lookup returns CDR1 MDHEN and CDR2 SYDVKM. As every portion of the isolated RNA was reverse transcribed, the sequencing read expressed TCRB transcripts. Clones were sequenced by immunoSEQ multiplex PCR, and TCRdb holds only the in-frame ones, with some missing. The table includes over 150,000 clones, roughly 8% detected once. The sample taken for sequencing was central memory CD4+ T cells from blood. This chain uses TRBV28 with TRBJ2-7; possibly TRBD2 for D (6 bases). This receptor was taken from a man aged 18 to 30 in good health. The CDR3 loop is CASSGSWIYEQYF. For the CDR3, the DNA is TGTGCCAGCAGCGGGAGCTGGATCTACGAGCAGTACTTC.